The next 24 T cell receptor beta chains were all read from a single sample in a study of Ad26.COV2.S vaccination and SARS-CoV-2 variants. Treatment here: around 19 received Ad26.COV2.S at low or high dose, single or two shots; about 5 received placebo; per-sample allocation not given. Sampling happened 63 days after the first vaccine or placebo injection. Some clones are missing from TCRdb's copy, which holds only in-frame ones; the method was immunoSEQ multiplex PCR. Of 400,000 to 450,000 clones listed, 90% are singletons. Material: peripheral blood, obtained in a trial of Ad26.COV2.S vaccine versus placebo. Source of these receptors: a person between 18 and 65 years old who received the Ad26.COV2.S COVID-19 vaccine or a placebo.

The rearrangement uses TRBV6-2 or TRBV6-3 and TRBJ1-2; possible D gene TRBD1, 5 bases. The CDR3 covers 15 residues. V lost 6 bases and J 8 bases, leaving 22 bases between the germline ends. Germline loops: CDR1 MNHEY, CDR2 SVGEGT. CDR3 in amino acids: CASRPSGTVREGYTF. The CDR3 nucleotides read TGTGCCAGCAGGCCTTCCGGGACGGTGAGGGAAGGCTACACCTTC.

With regard to this clone: Distinct nucleotide sequences in the sample also encode this CDR3. The chain's CDR3 is CASSIGQGNTGELFF. As DNA, the CDR3 is TGTGCCAGTAGTATAGGCCAGGGGAACACCGGGGAGCTGTTTTTT. The rearrangement links TRBV19 to TRBJ2-2; TRBD1 might be the D (5 bases). Looked up from germline, CDR1 is LNHDA and CDR2 is SQIVND (reference sequence). This CDR3 spans 15 amino acids. V was pared by 1 base and J by 1 base, with 7 bases between.

The chain has TRBV6-5 and TRBJ2-4, with D unclear. V was clipped by 5 bases and J by 8 bases, with 19 bases between them. CDR3 length equals 15 residues. CDR1 and CDR2 (germline): MNHEY, SVGAGI. The DNA of the CDR3 is TGTGCCAGCAGTATTAGGACCAACGCCCGGGACATTCAGTACTTC. This translates into CASSIRTNARDIQYF.

This rearrangement joins TRBV27 to TRBJ2-1, with TRBD2 matching over 11 bases. The CDR3 consists of 16 residues. CDR1 is MNHEY, CDR2 SMNVEV, per germline (reference sequence). The junction had 10 bases not matched to a gene; V was cut back by 5 bases and J by 7 bases. CDR3: CASSPKTSGGHNEQFF. DNA of the CDR3: TGTGCCAGCAGTCCCAAAACTAGCGGGGGTCATAATGAGCAGTTCTTC.

The CDR3 reads CASISSGGTEAFF. CDR3 in DNA: TGTGCCAGCATATCGTCGGGCGGCACTGAAGCTTTCTTT. This chain uses TRBV6-5 with TRBJ1-1, with no clear D. V lost 7 bases, J lost 4 bases, and 13 bases lay in between. This CDR3 is 13 amino acids long. Germline V gives CDR1 MNHEY, CDR2 SVGAGI.

The chain uses TRBV27 and TRBJ2-1, with 10 bases identical to TRBD2. Germline V CDR1 and CDR2: MNHEY, SMNVEV (reference sequence). The J segment lost 7 bases and the V segment lost 0 bases, leaving 9 bases of the junction unmatched. The CDR3 has 17 residues. In DNA form, the CDR3 reads TGTGCCAGCAGTTTATCTCGGCTAGCGGGAGTAAGGAATGAGCAGTTCTTC. It codes for CASSLSRLAGVRNEQFF.

This clone was counted once. The rearrangement uses TRBV28 and TRBJ2-5; possible D gene TRBD2, 6 bases. The length of the CDR3 is 14 residues. Per the germline V gene, CDR1 is MDHEN and CDR2 is SYDVKM. V was trimmed by 2 bases and J by 2 bases, leaving 9 bases between them. CDR3 DNA: TGTGCCAGCAGTTTAACCAGCGGGCAAGAGACCCAGTACTTC. Its protein product is CASSLTSGQETQYF.

The V call is TRBV7-9, the J call TRBJ2-3; unclear D gene. The CDR3 is made up of 12 amino acids. Trimming removed 5 bases at V and 2 bases at J, with 5 bases between. Germline CDR1 is SEHNR and CDR2 is FQNEAQ (reference sequence). The CDR3: CASSLYTDTQYF. DNA for the CDR3: TGTGCCAGCAGCCTTTACACAGATACGCAGTATTTT. The whole variable domain, remainder taken from reference TRBV7-9 and TRBJ2-3, is DTGVSQNPRHKITKRGQNVTFRCDPISEHNRLYWYRQTLGQGPEFLTYFQNEAQLEKSRLLSDRFSAERPKGSFSTLEIQRTEQGDSAMYLCASSLYTDTQYFGPGTRLTVL.

This clone appeared a single time. This CDR3 reads CASSFGGTYEQYF. The CDR3, as DNA: TGTGCCAGCAGTTTCGGGGGGACCTACGAGCAGTACTTC. The genes are TRBV27 and TRBJ2-7; 7 bases are shared with TRBD2. V lost 3 bases, J lost 2 bases, and 1 base stayed unmatched. CDR1 is MNHEY and CDR2 is SMNVEV in the germline V gene (reference sequence). The CDR3 has 13 amino acids.

This clone was observed a handful of times. The rearrangement links TRBV2 to TRBJ2-2; D is ambiguous. The CDR3 contains 13 residues. V gave up 6 bases and J gave up 5 bases, with 10 bases separating them. Germline V CDR1 and CDR2: SNHLY, FYNNEI. For the CDR3, the DNA is TGTGCCAGCAGCCTCTTGGGGACCGGGGAGCTGTTTTTT. Its protein is CASSLLGTGELFF.

The chain recombines TRBV3-1 (or the pseudogene TRBV3-2) with TRBJ1-3; unclear D gene. The CDR3 is 15 amino acids. The germline CDR1 and CDR2 sequences are LGHDT and YNNKEL (reference sequence). With 3 bases removed from V and 0 bases from J, the gap between germline ends came to 9 bases. In DNA form, the CDR3 reads TGTGCCAGCAGCCAGGGAGCGATCTCTGGAAACACCATATATTTT. Residues: CASSQGAISGNTIYF.

This rearrangement joins TRBV4-2 to TRBJ2-2; 9 bases are a match to TRBD2. The length of the CDR3 is 19 residues. V lost 4 bases to trimming and J lost 2 bases; unmatched junction nucleotides: 14. Germline-derived CDR1 and CDR2 are LGHNA and YNFKEQ. The DNA for the CDR3 is TGTGCCAGCAGCCCAAGTAAGCAGCGGGAGGCCGGTAACACCGGGGAGCTGTTTTTT. Its protein product is CASSPSKQREAGNTGELFF.

A single count supports this clone. The V and J genes are TRBV10-1 and TRBJ2-7, with TRBD1 identical over 9 bases. The CDR3 is 16 residues long. After removal of 3 bases from V and 2 bases from J, the junction contained 8 bases not matched to a gene. The germline CDR1 and CDR2 sequences are WNHNN and SYGVQD (reference sequence). The CDR3 DNA sequence: TGCGCCAGCAGTGATGGAGGACAGGGGCCTCCCTACGAGCAGTACTTC. As protein: CASSDGGQGPPYEQYF.

The chain has TRBV4-3 and TRBJ1-2; D is undetermined. The CDR3 loop spans 14 amino acids. V lost 0 bases, J lost 1 base, and 6 bases lay in between. Germline V gene data show CDR1 as LGHNA and CDR2 as YSLEER. The CDR3 here is CASSQDSLNYGYTF. The CDR3 DNA is TGCGCCAGCAGCCAAGACAGCCTTAACTATGGCTACACCTTC.

CDR3 in DNA: TGTGCCACCTCACTTAGCGGTGGTAATGAGCAGTTCTTC. This encodes CATSLSGGNEQFF. This chain joins TRBV24-1 and TRBJ2-1, with a weak D call TRBD2 (6 bases). Germline lookup yields CDR1 KGHDR and CDR2 SFDVKD. The CDR3 is made up of 13 amino acids. Trimming cost V 9 bases and J 7 bases, with 15 bases left between them.

Written as DNA, the CDR3 is TGTGCCAGCAGTGTCGTACAGGTCCCGAACACCGGGGAGCTGTTTTTT. Translating it yields CASSVVQVPNTGELFF. The chain combines TRBV25-1 with TRBJ2-2; perhaps TRBD1 as D (5 bases). CDR1 MGHDK and CDR2 SYGVNS come from the germline V gene. The V end lost 4 bases, the J end lost 0 bases, and 12 bases lay between the germline ends. CDR3 length: 16 residues.

This clone was seen only once. The V and J genes are TRBV5-4 and TRBJ2-3, with D maybe TRBD1 (6 bases). The CDR3 runs to 14 residues. V lost 4 bases and J lost 0, with 9 bases in between. Germline CDR1 and CDR2: SGHNT and YYREEE (reference sequence). CDR3 amino acids: CASSMQGSTDTQYF. In nucleotides, the CDR3 is TGTGCCAGCAGCATGCAGGGGAGCACAGATACGCAGTATTTT. The full variable domain, with the rest looked up from reference TRBV5-4 and TRBJ2-3, is ETGVTQSPTHLIKTRGQQVTLRCSSQSGHNTVSWYQQALGQGPQFIFQYYREEENGRGNFPPRFSGLQFPNYSSELNVNALELDDSALYLCASSMQGSTDTQYFGPGTRLTVL.

The chain has TRBV28 and TRBJ1-2; perhaps TRBD1 as D (6 bases). Per the germline V gene, CDR1 is MDHEN and CDR2 is SYDVKM. There are 15 residues in the CDR3. Trimming cost V 6 bases and J 4 bases, with 18 bases left between them. CDR3 sequence (DNA): TGTGCCAGCAGCTCGACGACGGGGGCGAGCTATGGCTACACCTTC. It encodes CASSSTTGASYGYTF.

The J gene is TRBJ1-2, the V gene TRBV6-2 or TRBV6-3; D call uncertain. Germline loops: CDR1 MNHEY, CDR2 SVGEGT. The CDR3 spans 17 residues. V gave up 2 bases and J gave up 4 bases, with 20 bases separating them. CDR3 in amino acids: CASSYGAQGGFPYGYTF. CDR3 nucleotides: TGTGCCAGCAGTTACGGAGCGCAAGGAGGGTTCCCCTATGGCTACACCTTC.

The rearrangement joins TRBV6-5 to TRBJ2-2; D is unclear. The CDR3 has 14 amino acids. The germline V and J ends were trimmed by 7 bases and 0 bases, with 9 bases remaining between them. Germline V gene lookup returns CDR1 MNHEY and CDR2 SVGAGI. This chain's CDR3 is CASNPGPNTGELFF. CDR3 DNA sequence: TGTGCCAGCAATCCAGGCCCGAACACCGGGGAGCTGTTTTTT.

This chain uses TRBV7-2 with TRBJ2-1, with a possible D match to TRBD2 (6 bases). Germline CDR1 reads SGHTA; CDR2 reads FQGNSA. V was shortened by 4 bases and J by 0 bases, with 16 bases between the two germline ends. The CDR3 is 17 amino acids. The CDR3 region is CASSSSRDSSSYNEQFF. The CDR3 DNA is TGTGCCAGCAGCTCCTCAAGGGACTCGAGCTCCTACAATGAGCAGTTCTTC.

The chain is built from TRBV13 and TRBJ2-2; no reliable D call. CDR3 length: 14 amino acids. The V end was cut by 3 bases, the J end by 2 bases, with 7 bases between. Germline-derived CDR1 and CDR2 are PRHDT and FYEKMQ (reference sequence). DNA of the CDR3: TGTGCCAGCAGCTTTAGCAGAAACACCGGGGAGCTGTTTTTT. Its translation is CASSFSRNTGELFF.

The V and J genes are TRBV6-2 or TRBV6-3 and TRBJ1-5, with D possibly being TRBD1 (5 bases). V lost 2 bases to trimming and J lost 4 bases, with 12 bases between them. Per germline, CDR1 MNHEY and CDR2 SVGEGT. The CDR3 runs 15 residues. The CDR3 here is CASSYGASPNQPQHF. The CDR3 DNA reads TGTGCCAGCAGTTACGGGGCGTCACCAAATCAGCCCCAGCATTTT.

The genes are TRBV7-8 and TRBJ2-3, with a tentative D call TRBD2 (6 bases). V was shortened by 4 bases and J by 5 bases, with 13 bases between the two germline ends. The CDR3 is made up of 14 amino acids. Germline CDR1 and CDR2: SGHVS and FQNEAQ. The CDR3: CASSYGRAGDTQYF. DNA of the CDR3: TGTGCCAGCAGCTACGGTAGAGCGGGAGATACGCAGTATTTT.